This T cell receptor beta chain originates from a study of tumor-infiltrating lymphocytes in primary liver carcinoma. In the study overall: Ages ranged from 30 to 69, with HCC or mixed HCC-cholangiocarcinoma.

From unsorted bulk tissue weighing roughly 17-32 mg, DNA and RNA were co-extracted. A constant-region primer primed TCR beta cDNA synthesis from about 550 ng of total RNA. Three nested multiplex PCR rounds, a slightly modified ARM-PCR method, built the TCR beta libraries. TCRdb reprocessed the multiplex PCR reads via MiXCR and lists one record per CDR3 protein. This table holds approximately 100,000 distinct CDR3 sequences, around two thirds found once. To note about this clonotype: A much larger clone lies one base from this, so it may be a read error.

The TCR comes from a woman aged 55-70 years with primary liver carcinoma and hepatitis B virus infection. Material for sequencing was liver tumor tissue from sampling region 2. The subset is: tumor region T2, inferior pole.

The DNA of the CDR3 is TGCGCCAGCAGCTTGGCGGATACAAGGGTTACAGATACGCAGTATTTT. The encoded protein is CASSLADTRVTDTQYF. V gene TRBV5-1 combines with J gene TRBJ2-3; no clear D. The CDR3 sequence is 16 residues long. Trimming shortened V by 0 bases and J by 3 bases, and 14 bases separated the two germline ends. Germline V gene lookup returns CDR1 SGHRS and CDR2 YFSETQ.